The 28 T cell receptor beta chains reported below all come from one sample, sequenced in a study of CXCR3-negative and CXCR3-positive naive CD8 T cells (dated by TCRdb to between 2018 and 2021). Their cognate antigens are unknown. The full study reports these points: TRB CDR3s from CXCR3-positive naive cells showed higher hydrophobicity (lower Kidera factor 4), lower energy, and higher strength and volume indices than CXCR3-negative naive cells.

The data were produced on a NextSeq 550. The Human TCR Profiling Kit (MiLaboratory) was used to prepare UMI-labeled 5' RACE TRB cDNA libraries. Following TCRdb reprocessing, every CDR3 protein sequence forms one entry, and DNA is not provided. This sample's table lists about 89,000 distinct CDR3 sequences. Of the sample, approximately 0.5% falls within the top ten clones. Sequenced input: naive CXCR3+ CD8+ T cells from blood. Taken with the paper, the label for cell subset or site translates to: CD45RO-CCR7+CD27+CD95- naive CD8+ T cells expressing CXCR3 (TNR3+). The receptors shown here come from a human donor in good health. Some clones in this sample may be carry-over from other donors' samples.

This chain's CDR3 is CASTEDGSYGYTF. J is TRBJ1-2 and V is TRBV6-6. Germline V gene sequence: CDR1 MNHNY, CDR2 SVGAGI (reference sequence). This CDR3 has 13 amino acids.

This sequence joins TRBV29-1 and TRBJ2-5; TCRdb selects TRBD1, and the lack of DNA leaves this call unchecked. The CDR3 covers 11 residues. In germline, CDR1 is SQVTM, CDR2 ANQGSEA. The CDR3 sequence: CSVLREETQYF.

CDR3 sequence reads: CSVGDRTYEQYF. The chain recombines TRBV29-1 with TRBJ2-7; TCRdb indicates TRBD1, and absent DNA this call remains unverified. Germline CDR1 is SQVTM and CDR2 is ANQGSEA. This CDR3 region has 12 residues.

This rearrangement joins TRBV5-6 to TRBJ1-1; there is no DNA to check the TCRdb D call of TRBD1. This CDR3 has 12 amino acids. Germline values: CDR1 SGHDT, CDR2 YYEEEE. The CDR3 spells CASSPRGAKAFF.

The rearrangement joins TRBV20-1 to TRBJ1-1. CDR1 is DFQATT, CDR2 SNEGSKA, per germline (reference sequence). CDR3 size: 15 residues. The CDR3 sequence is CSAMGGGQVNTEAFF.

This chain joins TRBV28 and TRBJ2-1. Germline values: CDR1 MDHEN, CDR2 SYDVKM. This CDR3 contains 15 residues. CDR3 sequence: CASSLDPNGVNEQFF.

The genes are TRBV18 and TRBJ1-2. The CDR3 has 15 amino acids. Germline V gives CDR1 KGHSH, CDR2 LQKENI. CDR3: CASSPSDAVVYGYTF.

The rearrangement links TRBV7-6 to TRBJ1-5; without DNA, the TCRdb call of TRBD1 cannot be checked. CDR1 and CDR2 from the germline V gene are SGHVS and FNYEAQ. The CDR3 has 13 residues. The CDR3 region is CASSRDGDQPQHF.

The CDR3 loop is CSVDGSGMNTEAFF. The chain combines TRBV29-1 with TRBJ1-1; TCRdb's assignment of TRBD1 cannot be checked, as there is no DNA. This CDR3 is built from 14 residues. Germline V gives CDR1 SQVTM, CDR2 ANQGSEA.

The chain carries TRBV5-1 and TRBJ1-1. This CDR3 comprises 15 residues. Germline V gene data show CDR1 as SGHRS and CDR2 as YFSETQ. The CDR3 reads CASSFSTYSDTEAFF.

The chain uses TRBV29-1 and TRBJ2-1. CDR3 length: 14 residues. In germline, CDR1 is SQVTM, CDR2 ANQGSEA. The chain's CDR3 is CSVEDERQYNEQFF.

J is TRBJ2-2 and V is TRBV12-5; lacking DNA, the TRBD1 call made by TCRdb goes unchecked. The CDR3 length is 21 residues. Germline CDR1 LGHNT, CDR2 FRNRAP. The CDR3 reads CASGLMLGGMRDRFNTGELFF. Looking up the rest from reference TRBV12-5 and TRBJ2-2 gives the full variable domain: DARVTQTPRHKVTEMGQEVTMRCQPILGHNTVFWYRQTMMQGLELLAYFRNRAPLDDSGMPKDRFSAEMPDATLATLKIQPSEPRDSAVYFCASGLMLGGMRDRFNTGELFFGEGSRLTVL.

The chain recombines TRBV7-3 with TRBJ2-6; the D call from TCRdb, TRBD2, cannot be confirmed without DNA. CDR3 length: 18 residues. In germline, CDR1 is SGHTA, CDR2 FQGTGA. CDR3 sequence: CASSLGLADNSGANVLTF.

This chain uses TRBV27 with TRBJ2-1. The CDR3 runs to 12 residues. In germline, CDR1 is MNHEY, CDR2 SMNVEV (reference sequence). CDR3 region: CASMLSEYEQFF.

The chain combines TRBV4-3 with TRBJ2-7; TCRdb returns TRBD2, unconfirmable since there is no DNA. Germline CDR1 reads LGHNA; CDR2 reads YSLEER. The CDR3 extends over 19 amino acids. This chain's CDR3 is CASSQGRASGSVRAYEQYF.

The genes are TRBV14 and TRBJ1-3; checking the TCRdb D call of TRBD1 is not possible without DNA. Germline-derived CDR1 and CDR2 are SGHDN and FVKESK. The CDR3 is 14 residues long. The CDR3 sequence: CASSQGQGWNTIYF.

The chain uses TRBV2 and TRBJ2-4; TCRdb reports TRBD1, a call that lacks DNA to check it against. The V gene's germline CDR1 is SNHLY and CDR2 FYNNEI. The CDR3 length is 15 residues. The CDR3 loop is CASSDFLDSLNIQYF.

The chain joins TRBV13 to TRBJ2-5; TCRdb calls TRBD2, which cannot be checked without DNA. The CDR3 has 13 amino acids. Germline V gene lookup returns CDR1 PRHDT and CDR2 FYEKMQ (reference sequence). This CDR3 is CASSTEVPETQYF.

CDR3: CASSLAGTDEKLFF. V gene TRBV7-9 combines with J gene TRBJ1-4; TCRdb calls TRBD1, which cannot be checked without DNA. The CDR3 is made up of 14 amino acids. CDR1 and CDR2 (germline): SEHNR, FQNEAQ (reference sequence).

Here the CDR3 reads CASSPPGGPHYNEQFF. This chain joins TRBV18 and TRBJ2-1; the D call of TRBD1 rests on TCRdb alone, since no DNA is present to check it. There are 16 residues in the CDR3. The germline V gene has CDR1 KGHSH and CDR2 LQKENI.

The CDR3 here is CATRFRVDTEAFF. V usage is TRBV15 and J usage is TRBJ1-1; TCRdb outputs TRBD1, but without DNA this stays unchecked. Germline V gives CDR1 LNHNV, CDR2 YYDKDF (reference sequence). This CDR3 is 13 amino acids long.

The chain carries TRBV20-1 and TRBJ2-7. The CDR3 has 14 residues. In germline, CDR1 is DFQATT, CDR2 SNEGSKA (reference sequence). CDR3: CSARVTAEWDEQYF.

This chain joins TRBV7-3 and TRBJ2-1; TCRdb's D call, TRBD2, is unchecked because there is no DNA. Germline V CDR1 and CDR2: SGHTA, FQGTGA. The CDR3 contains 15 residues. CDR3 sequence reads: CASSPRLGGNNEQFF.

The V and J genes are TRBV13 and TRBJ1-4. CDR1 is PRHDT, CDR2 FYEKMQ, per germline (reference sequence). The CDR3 consists of 15 residues. This CDR3 is CASSLVAATNEKLFF. Full variable domain (missing parts from reference TRBV13 and TRBJ1-4): AAGVIQSPRHLIKEKRETATLKCYPIPRHDTVYWYQQGPGQDPQFLISFYEKMQSDKGSIPDRFSAQQFSDYHSELNMSSLELGDSALYFCASSLVAATNEKLFFGSGTQLSVL.

The chain couples TRBV12-3 or TRBV12-4 to TRBJ1-2; no DNA is available, so the TRBD1 call from TCRdb remains unchecked. The CDR3 runs to 14 residues. This chain's CDR3 is CASSHRTDRYGYTF.

V usage is TRBV28 and J usage is TRBJ2-5; TCRdb designates TRBD2, a call that cannot be tested without DNA. Germline assignment: CDR1 MDHEN and CDR2 SYDVKM. The CDR3 runs 14 residues. CDR3 loop: CASTLLLDQETQYF.

The chain uses TRBV6-2 or TRBV6-3 and TRBJ2-5; TCRdb's D call, TRBD1, is unchecked because there is no DNA. CDR1 MNHEY and CDR2 SVGEGT come from the germline V gene. The CDR3 is 17 residues long. The CDR3 protein is CASSLDRRLARWETQYF.

J is TRBJ2-7 and V is TRBV6-1; the TRBD2 assignment by TCRdb is unverifiable without DNA. The CDR3 sequence is 13 residues long. Germline V gene data show CDR1 as MNHNS and CDR2 as SASEGT. The CDR3 region is CASTPRGAYEQYF.